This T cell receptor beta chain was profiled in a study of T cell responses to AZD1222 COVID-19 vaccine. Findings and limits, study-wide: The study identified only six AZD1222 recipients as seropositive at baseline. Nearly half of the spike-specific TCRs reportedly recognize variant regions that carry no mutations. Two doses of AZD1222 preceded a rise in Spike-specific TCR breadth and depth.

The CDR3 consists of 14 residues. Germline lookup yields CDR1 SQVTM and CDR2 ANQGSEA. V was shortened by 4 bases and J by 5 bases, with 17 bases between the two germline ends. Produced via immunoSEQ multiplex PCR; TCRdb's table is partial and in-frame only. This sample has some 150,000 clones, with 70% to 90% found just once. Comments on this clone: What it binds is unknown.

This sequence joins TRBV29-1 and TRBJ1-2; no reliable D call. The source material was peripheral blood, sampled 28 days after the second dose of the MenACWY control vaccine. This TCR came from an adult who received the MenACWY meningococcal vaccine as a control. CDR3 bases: TGCAGCGTTGGGATTCTGGGCAATTTTTATGGCTACACCTTC. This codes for CSVGILGNFYGYTF.